This entry lists 5 T cell receptor beta chains sequenced from one sample in a study of T cell responses to AZD1222 COVID-19 vaccine. Only in-frame clones appear in the TCRdb table, and some are missing; sequencing was by immunoSEQ multiplex PCR. The table has around 200,000 clones, 88% seen once. Specimen: peripheral blood, collected on day 0 of AZD1222 vaccination. The origin of the receptors is an adult in good health.

This sequence joins TRBV6-6 and TRBJ2-5, with a possible D match to TRBD1 (6 bases). The CDR3 totals 14 residues. Germline V lookup: CDR1 MNHNY, CDR2 SVGAGI (reference sequence). Trimming removed 2 bases at V and 5 bases at J, with 12 bases between. The CDR3 is CASSYTTGSETQYF. As DNA, the CDR3 is TGTGCCAGCAGTTACACAACAGGGTCCGAGACCCAGTACTTC.

The genes are TRBV5-6 and TRBJ1-4; no firm D call. The CDR3 extends over 14 amino acids. V lost 2 bases and J 8 bases, leaving 13 bases between the germline ends. Germline-derived CDR1 and CDR2 are SGHDT and YYEEEE. In DNA, the CDR3 is TGTGCCAGCAGCTTCGCGAGGAGGCGGGAAAAACTGTTTTTT. It is translated as CASSFARRREKLFF.

This clone was seen a single time. The J gene is TRBJ2-1, the V gene TRBV4-1; possibly TRBD1 for D (6 bases). Germline CDR1 and CDR2: MGHRA and YSYEKL. This CDR3 spans 14 amino acids. With 0 bases removed from V and 9 bases from J, the gap between germline ends came to 12 bases. CDR3 residues: CASSQEQGRGEQFF. The DNA of the CDR3 is TGCGCCAGCAGCCAAGAACAGGGTAGGGGTGAGCAGTTCTTC.

This clone was seen just once. The V and J genes are TRBV18 and TRBJ2-3; D uncertain. Germline V gives CDR1 KGHSH, CDR2 LQKENI. Trimming took 0 bases from V and 2 from J, leaving 6 bases between them. CDR3 size: 14 residues. The chain's CDR3 is CASSPPIITDTQYF. The CDR3 DNA sequence: TGTGCCAGCTCACCACCGATAATCACAGATACGCAGTATTTT.

The chain couples TRBV7-2 to TRBJ1-1; the D gene is possibly TRBD1 (6 bases). Germline-derived CDR1 and CDR2 are SGHTA and FQGNSA. The length of the CDR3 is 15 residues. V lost 1 base to trimming and J lost 3 bases, with 12 bases between them. CDR3 nucleotides: TGTGCCAGCAGCTTAGTAGGGGGGCCTGACACTGAAGCTTTCTTT. Residues: CASSLVGGPDTEAFF.